A selection of T cell receptor beta chains follows, all from one sample in a study of shared clonotypes between healthy human individuals. Method: immunoSEQ multiplex PCR; TCRdb's copy keeps in-frame clones and lacks some. This table holds about 2.4 million clones, 80% to 95% found once. The source material was naive CD4+ T cells from PBMCs. These TCRs come from a man aged 18 to 30 in good health. Some clones in this sample may be carry-over from other donors' samples. Both conserved end residues are part of each CDR3. Part of the rows lack a size; the others show once, few, many or a class for expanded clones.

clone_size v_call cdr3_aa
NA TRBV5-1 CASSFSGVETQYF
NA TRBV4-2 CASSQGEGQALPYEQYF
NA TRBV7-9 CASSSLMGEGNTIYF
NA TRBV27 CASITPTGTEQYF
NA TRBV30 CAWLATGAGANVLTF
NA TRBV7-2 CASSPDGVGTQYF
NA TRBV9 CASSPQGDVGYTF
NA TRBV9 CASSVEADLGETQYF
NA TRBV29-1 CSGGQGYEQYF
NA TRBV10-3 CAIRQGLGETQYF
NA TRBV5-1 CASNPSSGRWAGELFF
NA TRBV6-6 CATTVPGEKLFF
NA TRBV4-2 CASSPEGPGRLVGANVLTF
NA TRBV18 CASSPGTGLGEQYF
NA TRBV5-1 CASSMSSRDTEAFF
NA TRBV19 CASRGNRAGRGSYGYTF
NA TRBV18 CASSPRLGEEEAFF
NA TRBV29-1 CSVHRLLHEQYF
once TRBV28 CASTVRGRLYEQYF
NA TRBV5-4 CASSFMAGGSYEQYF
once TRBV29-1 CSASLGSGANVLTF
NA TRBV28 CASSWYTESETQYF
NA TRBV6-5 CASSYSSSTDTQYF
NA TRBV7-2 CASSLVWTVIYGYTF
NA TRBV19 CASSIRPDSQPQHF
NA TRBV28 CASLRKTSTDTQYF
NA TRBV9 CASSGVGQINNEQFF
NA TRBV9 CASSVAGGGGTGELFF
NA TRBV6-1 CATRTGGIHEQYF
NA TRBV19 CASKSDRRNQPQHF
few TRBV29-1 CSGSPYPGRAFF
NA TRBV5-4 CASSLSITVNYGYTF
NA TRBV5-1 CASSLEGPDQPQHF
NA TRBV5-1 CASSLDRGDRGAETQYF
NA TRBV21-1 CASLLWRTSGNNEQFF
NA TRBV6-1 CASSEGLAVVNEQFF